This entry concerns a single T cell receptor (beta chain). This clone was picked up a small number of times. There is no known antigen for this receptor. No base quality information exists; no much larger clone differs at one position. Patients with a history of autoimmune disease or receiving systemic immunosuppression were excluded from the trial. Peripheral blood for TCR sequencing was collected from all dose cohorts at baseline, on cycle 4 day 1, and on cycle 7 day 1. Samples came from an open-label, multicenter, first-in-human phase I dose-escalation trial of ivuxolimab. Adults with locally advanced or metastatic melanoma, renal cell, hepatocellular, or head and neck squamous cell carcinoma were enrolled in the trial. CD4+ and CD8+ T cells were sorted separately from peripheral blood before TCR sequencing. This sample is part of a study of OX40 agonist ivuxolimab in advanced cancers. Context from the whole study: Ivuxolimab was a fully human IgG2 agonistic monoclonal antibody targeting the costimulatory receptor OX40 (CD134). Of the roughly 53 patients in dose escalation, 19 had hepatocellular carcinoma, about 15 had melanoma, 9 had renal cell carcinoma and 9 had head and neck cancer. Partial responses were achieved by three dose-escalation patients, of whom one had hepatocellular carcinoma and two had cutaneous melanoma. Peripheral TCRbeta sequencing aimed to test whether ivuxolimab altered TCR sequence diversity and caused clonal T-cell expansion. In the dose-escalation cohort, roughly 82% of patients were male, and the mean age was 60 years with a range of about 23 to 79. Prior anti-PD-1, anti-PD-L1 or anti-CTLA-4 therapy was permitted, and checkpoint inhibitors had been received by about 37% of dose-escalation patients. Intravenous ivuxolimab was administered to patients every 2 weeks at six dose levels: 0.01, 0.1, 0.3, 1.5, 3 and 10 mg/kg. The paper describes the monotherapy dose-escalation part (N of about 52 patients) of the phase I trial of ivuxolimab.

Results the study describes overall, beyond this receptor: The antigen specificity of the peripheral T cells that underwent clonal expansion was not determined. In partial responders in the 0.1-3.0 mg/kg groups, normalized peripheral clonal expansion was found to be among the lowest, especially among CD8+ T cells. At doses from 0.1 to 3.0 mg/kg, clonal expansion was seen in both CD4+ and CD8+ blood T cells between baseline and week 6. After ivuxolimab, expanded clones were on average more numerous among CD8+ T cells than among CD4+ T cells. Low levels of normalized T-cell clonal expansion were also seen in some patients who did not respond.

The germline V gene sets CDR1 to SGHDT and CDR2 to YYEEEE. From its cysteine to its phenylalanine, the CDR3 spans 16 amino acids. Just CDR3 DNA is preserved here, 48 bases in frame from base 1. Germline trimming: 4 bases from V, 5 bases from J; junction bases outside gene matches: 5. For sequencing of the TCRbeta CDR3 region, genomic DNA was extracted from the sorted cells. The immunoSEQ Assay was used to sequence the TCRbeta CDR3 regions. The source is immuneACCESS, and TCRdb retained only in-frame sequences with V and J called. Part of the clones is not carried over; for the studies checked, unresolved V genes explain less than half of this, and the remainder is unexplained. The sample contains 46,000 or so clones, about 74% of them found a single time. More than 2.5% of the sample comes from the top ten.

Sample: CD4+ or CD8+ T cells sorted from blood, taken in a trial of the OX40 agonist ivuxolimab. The sequence joins TRBV5-6 to TRBJ2-1, with 14 middle bases fitting TRBD2. This sequence was found in an adult with an advanced solid tumor such as melanoma, head and neck, liver or kidney cancer. The DNA sequence is as follows: TGTGCCAGCAGCCCGGGACTAGCGGGAGTCGACAATGAGCAGTTCTTC. It translates as CASSPGLAGVDNEQFF.